A selection of T cell receptor beta chains follows, all from one sample in a study of Ad26.COV2.S vaccination and SARS-CoV-2 variants. The table came from immunoSEQ multiplex PCR; TCRdb's copy has only in-frame clones and leaves some out. The table records approximately 300,000 clones, over 80% of them present only once. Material: peripheral blood, obtained in a trial of Ad26.COV2.S vaccine versus placebo. The receptors here all came from a person between 18 and 60 years old who received the Ad26.COV2.S COVID-19 vaccine or a placebo. Each CDR3 is given with its conserved first and last residue. A D gene is named only where the DNA matches it firmly.

J gene | V gene | D gene | CDR3 DNA | CDR3 protein
TRBJ1-1 | TRBV6-5 | . | TGTGCCAGCAGCGACGGGTTGAAGACTGAAGCTTTCTTT | CASSDGLKTEAFF
TRBJ2-2 | TRBV5-1 | . | TGCGCCAGCAGCTTGGGCGGTCCCACCGGGGAGCTGTTTTTT | CASSLGGPTGELFF
TRBJ1-1 | TRBV5-6 | . | TGTGCCAGCAGCATGGGAAAAACGAACACTGAAGCTTTCTTT | CASSMGKTNTEAFF
TRBJ1-1 | TRBV7-8 | TRBD1 | TGTGCCAGCAGCTCGAGTACAGGGGGGATGAATGCTTTCTTT | CASSSSTGGMNAFF
TRBJ1-3 | TRBV6-5 | . | TGTGCCAGCAGTCGGGGGGGGGAACCTGGAAACACCATATATTTT | CASSRGGEPGNTIYF
TRBJ1-4 | TRBV6-5 | . | TGTGCCAGCAGTTACCGAGACGGGACAACTAATGAAAAACTGTTTTTT | CASSYRDGTTNEKLFF
TRBJ1-3 | TRBV19 | . | TGTGCCAGTAGTATCCAAGACGCGCTCTCTGGAAACACCATATATTTT | CASSIQDALSGNTIYF
TRBJ2-5 | TRBV25-1 | . | TGTGCCAGCAGTGGGCCATCTATCCTACAAGAGACCCAGTACTTC | CASSGPSILQETQYF
TRBJ1-6 | TRBV4-2 | . | TGTGCCAGCAGCCAAGAAAAGGGAAAACGGGGCTCCTATAATTCACCCCTCCACTTT | CASSQEKGKRGSYNSPLHF
TRBJ1-4 | TRBV19 | . | TGTGCCAGTAGTATAGGACCGACCTTCCCCGATGAAAAACTGTTTTTT | CASSIGPTFPDEKLFF
TRBJ1-4 | TRBV5-1 | . | TGCGCCAGCAGCCCCGGCGGGGGGCTATATAATGAAAAACTGTTTTTT | CASSPGGGLYNEKLFF